The entry below describes one T cell receptor beta chain. What this receptor recognizes is not known. Within one base of it there is no much larger clone, and no base qualities were kept. TCRbeta CDR3 regions were amplified from genomic DNA using the immunoSEQ Assay, a bias-controlled multiplex PCR. The paper's data handling went like this. The number of nucleated cells in each sample was estimated by amplification of reference gene primers within the assay. Sequence reads were collapsed and filtered to measure the absolute abundance of every unique TCRbeta CDR3 rearrangement. Productive Simpson clonality was computed per sample as the square root of Simpson's diversity index over productive rearrangements. Entries here come from immuneACCESS through TCRdb and include only in-frame sequences with V and J called. Some clones fail to appear in such tables; in the studies checked, an unresolved V gene covers under half of the shortfall, and the cause of the remainder is unknown. The DNA gave D and trimming, while V, J and clone size come from that table. This sample comprises roughly 230,000 clones, 70% to 90% of them detected only once. Clones ranked in the top ten supply over 0.95% of the sample.

The data are from a study of blood T cell repertoires in COVID-19 (dated by TCRdb to 2020 to 2021). Broadly, across the study: The collaborator samples originated in the United States, Italy and Spain and spanned the acute and convalescent phases of COVID-19. The prospective study material was composed of cDNA or gDNA derived from T cells, B-cell-depleted T cells, or PBMCs. Deeply sampled blood TCRbeta repertoires from subjects exposed to, actively infected with, or recovered from COVID-19 were included in the dataset. The repertoires were released in a freely available public database meant as a resource for research on the immune response to SARS-CoV-2. The samples were drawn from two sources: the first 160 participants of the ongoing ImmuneRACE study, and 1,000 to 1,500 subjects contributed by 6 global collaborators. A de-identified subject ID, COVID-19 status, age in years and sex were almost always included in the sample metadata. Where available, HLA class I and class II types were obtained from metadata supplied by the sample provider rather than from assay-based typing. What the work shows at the level of the full study, not this receptor alone: The amount of clinical and demographic metadata varied by source and participant and was provided uncurated.

Each collaborating institution followed its own protocols to collect whole blood in K2EDTA tubes. For TCRbeta analysis, collaborator samples were shipped as frozen whole blood, as isolated PBMCs, or as DNA extracted from either sample type. The CDR3 holds 14 amino acids from the cysteine to the phenylalanine. The read is trimmed to its CDR3 DNA, 42 bases read in frame from base 1. CDR1 and CDR2 were assigned from the germline V gene as SGHRS and YFSETQ. The germline V and J ends show losses of 6 bases and 3 bases respectively, and no gene match explains 6 bases of the junction. The sequenced sample consisted of peripheral blood. This sequence originates from a man aged 40-49 years with acute or convalescent COVID-19. The chain is assembled from TRBV5-1 and TRBJ2-3; 8 of the junction bases match TRBD1. Read as DNA, the sequence is TGCGCCAGCACCATTGACAGGGGAACAGATACGCAGTATTTT. This encodes CASTIDRGTDTQYF.